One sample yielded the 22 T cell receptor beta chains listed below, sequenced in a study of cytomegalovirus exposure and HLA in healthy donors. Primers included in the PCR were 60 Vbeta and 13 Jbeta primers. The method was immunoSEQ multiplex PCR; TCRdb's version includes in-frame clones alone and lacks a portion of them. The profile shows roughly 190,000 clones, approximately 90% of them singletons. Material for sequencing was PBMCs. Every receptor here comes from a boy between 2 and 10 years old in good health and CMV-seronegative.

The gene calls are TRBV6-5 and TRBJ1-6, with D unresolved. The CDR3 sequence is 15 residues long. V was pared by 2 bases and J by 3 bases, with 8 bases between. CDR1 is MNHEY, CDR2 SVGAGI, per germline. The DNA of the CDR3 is TGTGCCAGCAGTTACGGGTCAGGCTATAATTCACCCCTCCACTTT. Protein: CASSYGSGYNSPLHF.

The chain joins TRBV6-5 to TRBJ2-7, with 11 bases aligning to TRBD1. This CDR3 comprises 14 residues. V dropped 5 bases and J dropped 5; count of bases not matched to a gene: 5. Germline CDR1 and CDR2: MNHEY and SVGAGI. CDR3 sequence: CASSRDRGANEQYF. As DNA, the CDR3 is TGTGCCAGCAGTCGGGACAGGGGGGCCAACGAGCAGTACTTC.

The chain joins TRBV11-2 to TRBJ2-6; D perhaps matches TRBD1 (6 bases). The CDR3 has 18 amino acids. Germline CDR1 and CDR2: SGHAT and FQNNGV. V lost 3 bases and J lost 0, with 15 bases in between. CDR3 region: CASSLVGGPYSGANVLTF. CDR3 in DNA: TGTGCCAGCAGCTTGGTTGGGGGCCCCTACTCTGGGGCCAACGTCCTGACTTTC.

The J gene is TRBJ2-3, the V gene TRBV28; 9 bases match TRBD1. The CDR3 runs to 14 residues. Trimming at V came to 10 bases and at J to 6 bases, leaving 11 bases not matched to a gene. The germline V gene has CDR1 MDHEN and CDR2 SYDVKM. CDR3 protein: CATQGTGYADTQYF. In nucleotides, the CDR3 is TGTGCCACGCAAGGGACAGGGTACGCGGATACGCAGTATTTT.

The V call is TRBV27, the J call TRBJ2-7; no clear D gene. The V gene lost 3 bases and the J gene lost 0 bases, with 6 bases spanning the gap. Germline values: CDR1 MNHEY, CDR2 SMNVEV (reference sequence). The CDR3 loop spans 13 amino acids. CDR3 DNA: TGTGCCAGCAGTTTGATTAGCTCCTACGAGCAGTACTTC. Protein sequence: CASSLISSYEQYF.

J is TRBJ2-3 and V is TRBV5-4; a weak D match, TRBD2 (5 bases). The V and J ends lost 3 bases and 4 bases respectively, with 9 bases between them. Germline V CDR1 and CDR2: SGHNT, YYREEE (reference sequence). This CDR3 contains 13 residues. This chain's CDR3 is CASSSGSADTQYF. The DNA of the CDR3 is TGTGCCAGCAGCTCGGGAAGCGCAGATACGCAGTATTTT.

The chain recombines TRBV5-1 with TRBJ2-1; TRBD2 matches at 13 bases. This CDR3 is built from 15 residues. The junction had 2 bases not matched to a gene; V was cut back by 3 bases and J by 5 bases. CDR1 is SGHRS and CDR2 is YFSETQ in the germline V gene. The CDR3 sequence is CASSSGTSGDNEQFF. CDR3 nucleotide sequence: TGCGCCAGCAGCTCCGGGACTAGCGGGGACAATGAGCAGTTCTTC.

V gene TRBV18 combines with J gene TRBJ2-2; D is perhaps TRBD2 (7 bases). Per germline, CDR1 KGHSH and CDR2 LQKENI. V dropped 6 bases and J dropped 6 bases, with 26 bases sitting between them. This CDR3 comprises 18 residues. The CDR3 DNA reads TGTGCCAGCTCTAATCTCCCGCCGGGGGGCCCTTCACCCGGGGAGCTGTTTTTT. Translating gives CASSNLPPGGPSPGELFF. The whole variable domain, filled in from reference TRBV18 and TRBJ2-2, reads NAGVMQNPRHLVRRRGQEARLRCSPMKGHSHVYWYRQLPEEGLKFMVYLQKENIIDESGMPKERFSAEFPKEGPSILRIQQVVRGDSAAYFCASSNLPPGGPSPGELFFGEGSRLTVL.

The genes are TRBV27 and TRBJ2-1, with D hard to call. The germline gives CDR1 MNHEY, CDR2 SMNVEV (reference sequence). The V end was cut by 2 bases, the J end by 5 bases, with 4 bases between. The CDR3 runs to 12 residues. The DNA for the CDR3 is TGTGCCAGCAGTTTACCCAACAATGAGCAGTTCTTC. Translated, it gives CASSLPNNEQFF.

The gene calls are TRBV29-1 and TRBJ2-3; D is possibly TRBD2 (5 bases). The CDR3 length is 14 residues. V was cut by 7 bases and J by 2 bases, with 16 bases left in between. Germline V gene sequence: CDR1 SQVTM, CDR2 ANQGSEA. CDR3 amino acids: CSGEAEADTDTQYF. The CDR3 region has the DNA TGCAGCGGTGAGGCGGAGGCCGACACAGATACGCAGTATTTT.

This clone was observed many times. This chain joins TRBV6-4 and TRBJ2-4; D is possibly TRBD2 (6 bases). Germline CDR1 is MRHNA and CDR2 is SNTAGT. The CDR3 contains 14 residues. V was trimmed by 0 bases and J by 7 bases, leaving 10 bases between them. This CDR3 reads CASSDSGGSNIQYF. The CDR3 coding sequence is TGTGCCAGCAGTGACTCGGGAGGATCGAACATTCAGTACTTC.

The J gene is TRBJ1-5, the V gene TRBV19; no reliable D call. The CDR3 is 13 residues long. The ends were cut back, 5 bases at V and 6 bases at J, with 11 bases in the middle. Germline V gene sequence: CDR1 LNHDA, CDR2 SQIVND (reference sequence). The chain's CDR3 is CASSFKGGQPQHF. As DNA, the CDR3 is TGTGCCAGTAGTTTTAAGGGAGGTCAGCCCCAGCATTTT.

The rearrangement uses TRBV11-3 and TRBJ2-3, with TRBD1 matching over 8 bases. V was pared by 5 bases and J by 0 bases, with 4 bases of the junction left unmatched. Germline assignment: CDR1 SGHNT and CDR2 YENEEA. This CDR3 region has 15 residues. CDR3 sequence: CASSLGQASTDTQYF. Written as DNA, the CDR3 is TGTGCCAGCAGCCTGGGACAGGCTAGCACAGATACGCAGTATTTT.

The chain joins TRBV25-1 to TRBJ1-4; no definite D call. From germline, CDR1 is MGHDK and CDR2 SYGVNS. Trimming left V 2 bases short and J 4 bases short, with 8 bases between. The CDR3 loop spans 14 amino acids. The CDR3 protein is CASSEADYNEKLFF. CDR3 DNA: TGTGCCAGCAGTGAAGCGGATTATAATGAAAAACTGTTTTTT. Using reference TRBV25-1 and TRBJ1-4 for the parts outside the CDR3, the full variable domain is EADIYQTPRYLVIGTGKKITLECSQTMGHDKMYWYQQDPGMELHLIHYSYGVNSTEKGDLSSESTVSRIRTEHFPLTLESARPSHTSQYLCASSEADYNEKLFFGSGTQLSVL.

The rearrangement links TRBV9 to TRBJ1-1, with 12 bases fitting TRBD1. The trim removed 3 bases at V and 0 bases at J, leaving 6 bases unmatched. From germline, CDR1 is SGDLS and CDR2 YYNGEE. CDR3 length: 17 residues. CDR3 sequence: CASSDPGTGGVNTEAFF. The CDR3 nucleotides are TGTGCCAGCAGCGACCCCGGGACAGGGGGCGTGAACACTGAAGCTTTCTTT.

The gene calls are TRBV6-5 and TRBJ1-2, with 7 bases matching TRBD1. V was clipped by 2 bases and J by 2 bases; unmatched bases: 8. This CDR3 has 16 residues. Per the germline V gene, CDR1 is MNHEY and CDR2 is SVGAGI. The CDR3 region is CASSYVTGQRNYGYTF. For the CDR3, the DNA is TGTGCCAGCAGTTACGTGACAGGGCAAAGAAACTATGGCTACACCTTC.

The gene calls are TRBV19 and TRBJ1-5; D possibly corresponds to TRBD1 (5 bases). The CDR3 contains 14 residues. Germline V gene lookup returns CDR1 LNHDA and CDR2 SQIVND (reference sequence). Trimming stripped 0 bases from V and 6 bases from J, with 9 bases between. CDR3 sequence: CASSIEGRGQPQHF. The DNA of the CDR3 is TGTGCCAGTAGTATAGAGGGGAGGGGTCAGCCCCAGCATTTT. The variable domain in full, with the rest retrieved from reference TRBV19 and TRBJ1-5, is DGGITQSPKYLFRKEGQNVTLSCEQNLNHDAMYWYRQDPGQGLRLIYYSQIVNDFQKGDIAEGYSVSREKKESFPLTVTSAQKNPTAFYLCASSIEGRGQPQHFGDGTRLSIL.

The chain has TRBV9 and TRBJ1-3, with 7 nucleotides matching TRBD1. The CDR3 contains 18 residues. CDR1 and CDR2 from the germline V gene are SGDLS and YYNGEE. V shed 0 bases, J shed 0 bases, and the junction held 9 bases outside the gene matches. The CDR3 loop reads CASSVDGGTVLSGNTIYF. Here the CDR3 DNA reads TGTGCCAGCAGCGTAGACGGCGGGACAGTGCTCTCTGGAAACACCATATATTTT.

CDR3 protein: CASSLAGTGPTEAFF. CDR3 bases: TGCGCCAGCAGCTTGGCCGGGACAGGTCCCACTGAAGCTTTCTTT. V gene TRBV5-1 combines with J gene TRBJ1-1, with 8 bases matching TRBD1. The ends lost 0 bases at V and 4 bases at J; junction bases unmatched: 5. The CDR3 has 15 residues. Germline-derived CDR1 and CDR2 are SGHRS and YFSETQ.

The CDR3 is CASSFPDRDVQETQYF. CDR3 DNA: TGTGCCAGCAGCTTCCCGGACAGGGACGTACAAGAGACCCAGTACTTC. The chain uses TRBV7-2 and TRBJ2-5; 8 positions agree with TRBD1. CDR3 length equals 16 residues. V was pared by 3 bases and J by 2 bases, with 8 bases of the junction left unmatched. Germline V gene data show CDR1 as SGHTA and CDR2 as FQGNSA.

This CDR3 is CASSIKSAGNTIYF. CDR3 DNA sequence: TGTGCCAGTAGTATAAAGTCAGCTGGAAACACCATATATTTT. The V call is TRBV19, the J call TRBJ1-3; D unclear. This CDR3 has 14 residues. CDR1 LNHDA and CDR2 SQIVND come from the germline V gene (reference sequence). V was trimmed by 2 bases and J by 2 bases, leaving 7 bases between them. Looking up the rest from reference TRBV19 and TRBJ1-3 gives the full variable domain: DGGITQSPKYLFRKEGQNVTLSCEQNLNHDAMYWYRQDPGQGLRLIYYSQIVNDFQKGDIAEGYSVSREKKESFPLTVTSAQKNPTAFYLCASSIKSAGNTIYFGEGSWLTVV.

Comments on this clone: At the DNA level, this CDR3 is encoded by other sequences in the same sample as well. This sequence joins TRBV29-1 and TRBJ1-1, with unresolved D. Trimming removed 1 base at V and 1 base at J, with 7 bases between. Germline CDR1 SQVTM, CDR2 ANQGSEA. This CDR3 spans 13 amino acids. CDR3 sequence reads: CSVEGRANTEAFF. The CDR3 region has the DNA TGCAGCGTTGAAGGTAGAGCGAACACTGAAGCTTTCTTT.